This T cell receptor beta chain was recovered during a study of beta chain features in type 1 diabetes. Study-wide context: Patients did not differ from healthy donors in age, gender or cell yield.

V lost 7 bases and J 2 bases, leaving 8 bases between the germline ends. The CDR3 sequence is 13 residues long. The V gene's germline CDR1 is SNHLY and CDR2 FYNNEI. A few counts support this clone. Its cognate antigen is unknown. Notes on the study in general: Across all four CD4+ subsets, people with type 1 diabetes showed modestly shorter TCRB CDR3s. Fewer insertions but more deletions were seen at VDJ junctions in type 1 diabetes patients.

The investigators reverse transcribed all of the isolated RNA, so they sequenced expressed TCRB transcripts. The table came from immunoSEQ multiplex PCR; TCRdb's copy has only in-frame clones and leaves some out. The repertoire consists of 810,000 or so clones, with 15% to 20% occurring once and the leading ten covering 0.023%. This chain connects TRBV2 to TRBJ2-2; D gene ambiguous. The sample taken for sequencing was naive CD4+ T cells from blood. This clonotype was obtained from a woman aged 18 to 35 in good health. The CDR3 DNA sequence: TGTGCCAGCAAAATTGGCAACACCGGGGAGCTGTTTTTT. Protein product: CASKIGNTGELFF.